Listed here are 28 T cell receptor beta chains from one sample, sequenced in a study of blood T cell repertoires in COVID-19. Profiled with immunoSEQ multiplex PCR; TCRdb holds only in-frame clones, not every one. Here the sample spans some 80,000 clones, 90% being singletons. The sequenced material came from peripheral blood. The receptors were sampled from an elderly woman with acute or convalescent COVID-19.

The chain has TRBV19 and TRBJ1-2, with D possibly matching TRBD1 (5 bases). Germline V gene sequence: CDR1 LNHDA, CDR2 SQIVND (reference sequence). CDR3 length equals 13 residues. Trimming removed 7 bases from V and 2 bases from J, with 11 bases in between. In nucleotides, the CDR3 is TGTGCCAGTAATCGGGGGTTAAACTATGGCTACACCTTC. Translated, it gives CASNRGLNYGYTF.

The gene calls are TRBV18 and TRBJ1-3; D is undetermined. V was cut by 2 bases and J by 4 bases, with 9 bases left in between. This CDR3 has 14 amino acids. Germline V gives CDR1 KGHSH, CDR2 LQKENI. CDR3 sequence reads: CASSPGKLGNTIYF. CDR3 DNA sequence: TGTGCCAGCTCACCAGGCAAATTAGGAAACACCATATATTTT.

The chain links TRBV18 to TRBJ2-3, with 11 bases matching TRBD2. This CDR3 has 16 residues. The trim removed 5 bases at V and 1 base at J, leaving 5 bases unmatched. Germline values: CDR1 KGHSH, CDR2 LQKENI. CDR3 in amino acids: CASSSTSGVRTDTQYF. In DNA form, the CDR3 reads TGTGCCAGCTCATCGACTAGCGGGGTCCGCACAGATACGCAGTATTTT.

The chain combines TRBV28 with TRBJ2-2; TRBD2 might be the D (7 bases). CDR1 and CDR2 (germline): MDHEN, SYDVKM. Trimming took off 3 bases at V and 0 bases at J, with 14 bases between the two ends. The CDR3 sequence is 17 residues long. This CDR3 is CASSFRGAASNTGELFF. In nucleotides, the CDR3 is TGTGCCAGCAGTTTTCGGGGGGCAGCTTCGAACACCGGGGAGCTGTTTTTT.

The sample holds one count of this clone. The genes are TRBV15 and TRBJ1-5; 8 bases match TRBD1. CDR1 is LNHNV and CDR2 is YYDKDF in the germline V gene (reference sequence). The junction had 4 bases not matched to a gene; V was cut back by 2 bases and J by 1 base. This CDR3 contains 16 residues. CDR3 sequence: CATSRTGGMSNQPQHF. The CDR3 nucleotides are TGTGCCACCAGCAGAACAGGGGGAATGAGCAATCAGCCCCAGCATTTT.

The chain recombines TRBV29-1 with TRBJ2-1, with 7 bases fitting TRBD2. CDR1 is SQVTM, CDR2 ANQGSEA, per germline. J was trimmed by 0 bases and V by 0 bases; bases with no gene match: 5. The CDR3 has 16 residues. This CDR3 is CSVEDRDYVSYNEQFF. The CDR3 DNA follows: TGCAGCGTTGAAGATCGGGACTACGTCTCCTACAATGAGCAGTTCTTC.

This clone has only one observation. The chain carries TRBV7-2 and TRBJ2-6; perhaps TRBD2 as D (5 bases). Germline V gene lookup returns CDR1 SGHTA and CDR2 FQGNSA. CDR3 length equals 16 residues. The V end was cut by 0 bases, the J end by 1 base, with 7 bases between. The CDR3 nucleotides are TGTGCCAGCAGCTTAGCGGGAGTATCTGGGGCCAACGTCCTGACTTTC. It yields the protein CASSLAGVSGANVLTF.

The chain carries TRBV6-4 and TRBJ2-2; D possibly corresponds to TRBD2 (6 bases). The germline gives CDR1 MRHNA, CDR2 SNTAGT. The CDR3 is 15 amino acids. V lost 6 bases, J lost 6 bases, and 17 bases lay in between. The DNA for the CDR3 is TGTGCCAGCAGCCCAGAATGGACTATCCCCGGGGAGCTGTTTTTT. It codes for CASSPEWTIPGELFF.

The genes are TRBV18 and TRBJ1-3, with 8 bases that match TRBD1. This CDR3 spans 15 amino acids. Germline V gene lookup returns CDR1 KGHSH and CDR2 LQKENI. The V gene end was trimmed by 3 bases and the J gene end by 8 bases; junction bases not matched to a gene: 9. The DNA for the CDR3 is TGTGCCAGCTCACCCCGGGACAGGCGAGGACACACCATATATTTT. The encoded protein is CASSPRDRRGHTIYF.

The V gene is TRBV28, the J gene TRBJ1-2; D uncertain. V lost 7 bases and J 0 bases, leaving 6 bases between the germline ends. CDR1 is MDHEN, CDR2 SYDVKM, per germline. The CDR3 has 12 residues. The DNA for the CDR3 is TGTGCCAGCACGACTGCTAACTATGGCTACACCTTC. Amino acid sequence: CASTTANYGYTF.

DNA of the CDR3: TGTGCCAGCAGGTCCCAGGGGGTTCTCACAGATACGCAGTATTTT. This translates into CASRSQGVLTDTQYF. The rearrangement links TRBV27 to TRBJ2-3; 7 bases map to TRBD1. CDR1 MNHEY and CDR2 SMNVEV come from the germline V gene (reference sequence). The CDR3 length is 15 residues. The ends lost 6 bases at V and 2 bases at J; junction bases unmatched: 8.

This clone was counted only a few times. The chain joins TRBV19 to TRBJ1-2; a weak D match, TRBD1 (6 bases). With 6 bases removed from V and 7 bases from J, the gap between germline ends came to 12 bases. This CDR3 has 12 residues. Germline V lookup: CDR1 LNHDA, CDR2 SQIVND (reference sequence). In DNA form, the CDR3 reads TGTGCCAGTAGCCCCTCAGGGGTTGGCTACACCTTC. Protein product: CASSPSGVGYTF.

This chain uses TRBV7-2 with TRBJ2-1; the match to TRBD2 covers 10 bases. The CDR3 is 15 residues long. The V gene end was trimmed by 1 base and the J gene end by 6 bases; junction bases not matched to a gene: 3. Germline V CDR1 and CDR2: SGHTA, FQGNSA. As DNA, the CDR3 is TGTGCCAGCAGCTTAGAACTAGCGGGATTCAATGAGCAGTTCTTC. It codes for CASSLELAGFNEQFF. Full variable domain (missing parts from reference TRBV7-2 and TRBJ2-1): GAGVSQSPSNKVTEKGKDVELRCDPISGHTALYWYRQSLGQGLEFLIYFQGNSAPDKSGLPSDRFSAERTGGSVSTLTIQRTQQEDSAVYLCASSLELAGFNEQFFGPGTRLTVL.

This chain joins TRBV4-2 and TRBJ2-7; a possible D gene is TRBD1 (6 bases). The CDR3 runs to 14 residues. With 0 bases removed from V and 3 bases from J, the gap between germline ends came to 9 bases. Per germline, CDR1 LGHNA and CDR2 YNFKEQ. The CDR3 sequence: CASSQDQGYYEQYF. The CDR3 DNA follows: TGTGCCAGCAGCCAAGATCAGGGGTACTACGAGCAGTACTTC.

The J gene is TRBJ2-6, the V gene TRBV27, with 8 bases identical to TRBD1. V was pared by 6 bases and J by 2 bases, with 3 bases of the junction left unmatched. The CDR3 is made up of 15 amino acids. CDR1 is MNHEY and CDR2 is SMNVEV in the germline V gene (reference sequence). CDR3 bases: TGTGCCAGCAGCCCACAGGGGGCTGGGGCCAACGTCCTGACTTTC. The encoded protein is CASSPQGAGANVLTF.

DNA of the CDR3: TGCAGTGCTAGTCGACACCTCATGAACACTGAAGCTTTCTTT. Amino acids: CSASRHLMNTEAFF. V usage is TRBV20-1 and J usage is TRBJ1-1; no definite D call. Germline CDR1 is DFQATT and CDR2 is SNEGSKA (reference sequence). The V gene lost 3 bases and the J gene lost 0 bases, with 11 bases spanning the gap. The CDR3 is 14 residues long.

This clone was seen only once. The V call is TRBV6-5, the J call TRBJ1-2; no clear D gene. The CDR3 contains 13 residues. Trimming took off 6 bases at V and 8 bases at J, with 16 bases between the two ends. CDR1 is MNHEY, CDR2 SVGAGI, per germline. CDR3 nucleotide sequence: TGTGCCAGCAGCCAAATGGGCGTCAGAGGCTACACCTTC. Amino acids: CASSQMGVRGYTF.

CDR3 loop: CASSSLGQGLGTQYF. CDR3 sequence (DNA): TGTGCCAGCAGTTCCCTGGGACAGGGCTTGGGTACGCAGTATTTT. The V call is TRBV6-5, the J call TRBJ2-3, with 9 bases that match TRBD1. Per the germline V gene, CDR1 is MNHEY and CDR2 is SVGAGI. This CDR3 region has 15 residues. J gave up 8 bases and V 4 bases, and 10 bases lay outside the gene matches.

The rearrangement joins TRBV7-2 to TRBJ2-1, with TRBD1 identical over 7 bases. V was clipped by 2 bases and J by 1 base; unmatched bases: 2. This CDR3 is built from 15 residues. Germline V lookup: CDR1 SGHTA, CDR2 FQGNSA. The CDR3 coding sequence is TGTGCCAGCAGCTTACCGGGACAGTCCTACAATGAGCAGTTCTTC. It specifies CASSLPGQSYNEQFF.

This chain connects TRBV6-2 or TRBV6-3 to TRBJ1-5; D remains unclear. Trimming took off 2 bases at V and 0 bases at J, with 5 bases between the two ends. The CDR3 sequence is 14 residues long. Germline values: CDR1 MNHEY, CDR2 SVGEGT. This chain's CDR3 is CASSYPHSNQPQHF. The CDR3 DNA reads as TGTGCCAGCAGTTACCCCCATAGCAATCAGCCCCAGCATTTT.

The chain is built from TRBV27 and TRBJ2-5, with TRBD1 matching 8 bases. This CDR3 has 15 residues. Germline CDR1 is MNHEY and CDR2 is SMNVEV (reference sequence). After removal of 0 bases from V and 4 bases from J, the junction contained 4 bases not matched to a gene. CDR3 sequence (DNA): TGTGCCAGCAGTTTATCCGGACAGGGCCCAGAGACCCAGTACTTC. Translated: CASSLSGQGPETQYF.

This chain links TRBV4-2 with TRBJ2-3; D possibly corresponds to TRBD2 (5 bases). V lost 2 bases and J 3 bases, leaving 9 bases between the germline ends. CDR3 size: 14 residues. The germline V gene encodes CDR1 LGHNA and CDR2 YNFKEQ. CDR3 amino acids: CASSQNSGTDTQYF. The CDR3, as DNA: TGTGCCAGCAGCCAAAACTCGGGGACAGATACGCAGTATTTT.

The J gene is TRBJ1-1, the V gene TRBV18, with a weak D call TRBD1 (5 bases). This CDR3 spans 15 amino acids. Germline CDR1 KGHSH, CDR2 LQKENI. V lost 1 base to trimming and J lost 2 bases, with 11 bases between them. The CDR3 nucleotides are TGTGCCAGCTCACCACTGCAGGGAGGCAACACTGAAGCTTTCTTT. It yields the protein CASSPLQGGNTEAFF.

The chain recombines TRBV7-9 with TRBJ2-2; D ambiguous. CDR3 length: 11 amino acids. Germline V gene sequence: CDR1 SEHNR, CDR2 FQNEAQ (reference sequence). The germline V and J ends were trimmed by 5 bases and 4 bases, with 2 bases remaining between them. The CDR3 DNA reads as TGTGCCAGCAGCCTCACCGGGGAGCTGTTTTTT. Translation gives CASSLTGELFF.

The V and J genes are TRBV28 and TRBJ2-7, with 11 nucleotides matching TRBD1. This CDR3 is 15 amino acids long. V was pared by 8 bases and J by 3 bases, with 9 bases of the junction left unmatched. Germline loops: CDR1 MDHEN, CDR2 SYDVKM. The CDR3 reads CASGHGGTGGYEQYF. The CDR3 coding sequence is TGTGCCAGCGGTCATGGGGGGACAGGGGGCTACGAGCAGTACTTC.

The genes are TRBV6-5 and TRBJ2-7; 7 bases align to TRBD2. The V gene's germline CDR1 is MNHEY and CDR2 SVGAGI. After removal of 6 bases from V and 0 bases from J, the junction contained 5 bases not matched to a gene. The CDR3 is 14 residues long. The CDR3 sequence is CASRPGRNSYEQYF. CDR3 coding DNA: TGTGCCAGCAGACCCGGGAGGAACTCCTACGAGCAGTACTTC.

The chain employs TRBV7-2 and TRBJ1-6, with D perhaps TRBD1 (6 bases). The V gene lost 1 base and the J gene lost 6 bases, with 7 bases spanning the gap. This CDR3 spans 14 amino acids. Germline-derived CDR1 and CDR2 are SGHTA and FQGNSA. The CDR3 DNA follows: TGTGCCAGCAGCTTAGACAGGGCTAATTCACCCCTCCACTTT. This sequence encodes CASSLDRANSPLHF. Full variable domain (outside the CDR3, taken from reference TRBV7-2 and TRBJ1-6): GAGVSQSPSNKVTEKGKDVELRCDPISGHTALYWYRQSLGQGLEFLIYFQGNSAPDKSGLPSDRFSAERTGGSVSTLTIQRTQQEDSAVYLCASSLDRANSPLHFGNGTRLTVT.

V gene TRBV6-5 combines with J gene TRBJ2-1, with 14 bases matching TRBD2. CDR1 is MNHEY and CDR2 is SVGAGI in the germline V gene. V was pared by 5 bases and J by 6 bases, with 3 bases of the junction left unmatched. This CDR3 spans 15 amino acids. The CDR3 bases are TGTGCCAGCAGTCATGGACTAGCGGGAGGCAATGAGCAGTTCTTC. Protein sequence: CASSHGLAGGNEQFF.